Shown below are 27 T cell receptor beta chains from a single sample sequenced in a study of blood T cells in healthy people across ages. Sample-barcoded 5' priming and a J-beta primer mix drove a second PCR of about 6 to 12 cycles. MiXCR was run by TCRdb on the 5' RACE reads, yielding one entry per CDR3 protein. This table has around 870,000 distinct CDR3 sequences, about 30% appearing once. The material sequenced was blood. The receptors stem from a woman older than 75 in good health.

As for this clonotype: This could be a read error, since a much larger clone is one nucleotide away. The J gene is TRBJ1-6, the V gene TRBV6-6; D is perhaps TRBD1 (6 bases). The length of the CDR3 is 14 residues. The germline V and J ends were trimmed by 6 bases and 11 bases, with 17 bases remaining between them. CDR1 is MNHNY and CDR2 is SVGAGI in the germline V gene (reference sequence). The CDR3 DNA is TGTGCCAGCAGGCCACAGGGTCGGGGGGCACCCCTCCACTTT. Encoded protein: CASRPQGRGAPLHF.

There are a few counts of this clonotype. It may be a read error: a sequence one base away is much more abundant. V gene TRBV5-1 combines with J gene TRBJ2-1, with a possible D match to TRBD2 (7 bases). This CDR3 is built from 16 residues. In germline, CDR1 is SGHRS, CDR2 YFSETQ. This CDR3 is CASSLEGGGLYNAQFF. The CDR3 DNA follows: TGCGCCAGCAGCTTGGAAGGGGGGGGGCTTTACAATGCGCAGTTCTTC.

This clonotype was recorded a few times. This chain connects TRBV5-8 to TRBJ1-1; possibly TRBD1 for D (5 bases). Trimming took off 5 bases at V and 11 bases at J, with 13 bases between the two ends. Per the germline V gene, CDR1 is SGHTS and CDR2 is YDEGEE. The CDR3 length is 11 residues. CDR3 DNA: TGTGCCAGCAGTCCAAACAGGAACGCTTTCTTT. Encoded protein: CASSPNRNAFF.

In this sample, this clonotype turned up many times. The CDR3 region is CASSPAATEYTDTQYF. CDR3 nucleotides: TGTGCCAGCAGCCCGGCTGCGACAGAGTACACAGATACGCAGTATTTT. The chain combines TRBV7-9 with TRBJ2-3; tentatively, D is TRBD1 (5 bases). The CDR3 contains 16 residues. Germline values: CDR1 SEHNR, CDR2 FQNEAQ (reference sequence). The V end was cut by 5 bases, the J end by 2 bases, with 17 bases between. The variable domain in full, completed from reference TRBV7-9 and TRBJ2-3, reads DTGVSQNPRHKITKRGQNVTFRCDPISEHNRLYWYRQTLGQGPEFLTYFQNEAQLEKSRLLSDRFSAERPKGSFSTLEIQRTEQGDSAMYLCASSPAATEYTDTQYFGPGTRLTVL.

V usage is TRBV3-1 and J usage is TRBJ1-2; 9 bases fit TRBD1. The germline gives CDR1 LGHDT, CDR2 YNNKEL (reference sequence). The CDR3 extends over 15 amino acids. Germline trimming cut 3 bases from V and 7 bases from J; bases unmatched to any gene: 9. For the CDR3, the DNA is TGTGCCAGCAGCCAGTCCGGGACAGGGAACGGTGGCTACACCTTC. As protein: CASSQSGTGNGGYTF. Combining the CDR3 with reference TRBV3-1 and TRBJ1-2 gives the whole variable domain DTAVSQTPKYLVTQMGNDKSIKCEQNLGHDTMYWYKQDSKKFLKIMFSYNNKELIINETVPNRFSPKSPDKAHLNLHINSLELGDSAVYFCASSQSGTGNGGYTFGSGTRLTVV.

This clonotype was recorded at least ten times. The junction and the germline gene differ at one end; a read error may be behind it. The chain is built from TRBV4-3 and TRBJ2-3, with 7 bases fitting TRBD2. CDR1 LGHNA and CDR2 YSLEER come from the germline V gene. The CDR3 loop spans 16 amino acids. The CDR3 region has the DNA TGCGCCAGCAACCAAGATGCGCGGGGGACCACAGATACGCAGTATTTT. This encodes CASNQDARGTTDTQYF.

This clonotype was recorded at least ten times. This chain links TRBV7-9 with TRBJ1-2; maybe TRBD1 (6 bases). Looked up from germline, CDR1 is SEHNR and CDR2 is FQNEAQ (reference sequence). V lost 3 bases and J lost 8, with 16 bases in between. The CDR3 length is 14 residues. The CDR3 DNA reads TGTGCCAGCAGCTTTGGGGGCGCGACTGAGGGCTACACCTTC. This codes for CASSFGGATEGYTF.

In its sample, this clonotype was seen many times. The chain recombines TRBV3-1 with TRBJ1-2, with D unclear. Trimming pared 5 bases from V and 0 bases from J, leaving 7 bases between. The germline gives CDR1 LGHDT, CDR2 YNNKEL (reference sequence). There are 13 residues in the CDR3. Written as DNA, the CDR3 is TGTGCCAGCAGCGAGGCAGCTAACTATGGCTACACCTTC. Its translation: CASSEAANYGYTF.

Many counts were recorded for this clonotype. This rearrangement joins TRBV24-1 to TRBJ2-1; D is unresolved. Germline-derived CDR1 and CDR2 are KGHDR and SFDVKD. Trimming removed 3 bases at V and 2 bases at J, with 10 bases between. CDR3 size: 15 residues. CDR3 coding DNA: TGTGCCACCAGTGATCGGGCAGCGACCTACAATGAGCAGTTCTTC. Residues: CATSDRAATYNEQFF.

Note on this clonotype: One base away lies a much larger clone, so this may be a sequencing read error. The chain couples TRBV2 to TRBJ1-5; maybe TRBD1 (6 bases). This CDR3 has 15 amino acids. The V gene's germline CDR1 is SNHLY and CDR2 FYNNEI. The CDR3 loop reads CASRRGHNSDQPQHF. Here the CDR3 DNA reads TGTGCCAGCAGGAGGGGACATAATAGCGATCAGCCCCAGCATTTT. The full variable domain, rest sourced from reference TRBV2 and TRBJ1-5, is EPEVTQTPSHQVTQMGQEVILRCVPISNHLYFYWYRQILGQKVEFLVSFYNNEISEKSEIFDDQFSVERPDGSNFTLKIRSTKLEDSAMYFCASRRGHNSDQPQHFGDGTRLSIL.

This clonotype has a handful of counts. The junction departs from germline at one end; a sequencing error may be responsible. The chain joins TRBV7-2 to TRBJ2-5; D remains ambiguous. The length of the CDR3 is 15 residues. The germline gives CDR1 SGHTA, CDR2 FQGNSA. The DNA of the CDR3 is TGTACCAGCAGCCCTCATTCGGCTAACCAAGGGACCCAGTACTTC. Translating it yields CTSSPHSANQGTQYF.

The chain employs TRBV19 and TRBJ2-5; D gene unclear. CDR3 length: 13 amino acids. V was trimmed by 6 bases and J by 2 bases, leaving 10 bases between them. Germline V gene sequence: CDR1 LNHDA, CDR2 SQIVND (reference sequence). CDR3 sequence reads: CASRQVTQETQYF. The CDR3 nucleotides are TGTGCCAGTAGGCAGGTTACACAAGAGACCCAGTACTTC.

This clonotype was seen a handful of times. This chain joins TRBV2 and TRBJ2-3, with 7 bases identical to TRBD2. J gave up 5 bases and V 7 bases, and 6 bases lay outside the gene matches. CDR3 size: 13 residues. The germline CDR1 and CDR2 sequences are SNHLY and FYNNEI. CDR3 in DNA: TGTGCCAGCAATCAGCGGGGTGGAGATACGCAGTATTTT. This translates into CASNQRGGDTQYF.

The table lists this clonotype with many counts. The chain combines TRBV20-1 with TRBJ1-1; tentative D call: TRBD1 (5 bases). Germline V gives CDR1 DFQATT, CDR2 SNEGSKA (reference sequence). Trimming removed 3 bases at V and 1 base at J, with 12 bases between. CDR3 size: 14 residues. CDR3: CSARMAGRNTEAFF. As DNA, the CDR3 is TGCAGTGCTAGGATGGCGGGGCGGAACACTGAAGCTTTCTTT.

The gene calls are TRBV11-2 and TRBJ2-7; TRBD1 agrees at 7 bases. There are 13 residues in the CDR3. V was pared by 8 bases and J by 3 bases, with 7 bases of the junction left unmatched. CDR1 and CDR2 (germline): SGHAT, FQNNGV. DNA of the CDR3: TGTGCCAGCCGTCGGGCAGGGGGCTACGAGCAGTACTTC. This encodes CASRRAGGYEQYF.

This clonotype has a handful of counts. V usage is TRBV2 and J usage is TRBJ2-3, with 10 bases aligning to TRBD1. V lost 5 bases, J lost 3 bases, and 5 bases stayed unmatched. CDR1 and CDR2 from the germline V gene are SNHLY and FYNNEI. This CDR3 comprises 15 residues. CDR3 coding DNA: TGTGCCAGCAGTTTGACAGGGGGCGCAACAGATACGCAGTATTTT. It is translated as CASSLTGGATDTQYF.

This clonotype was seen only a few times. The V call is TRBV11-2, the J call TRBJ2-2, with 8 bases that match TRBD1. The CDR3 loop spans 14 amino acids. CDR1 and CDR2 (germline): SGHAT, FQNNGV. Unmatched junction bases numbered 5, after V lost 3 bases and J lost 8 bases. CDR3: CASSFDRGRGELFF. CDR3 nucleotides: TGTGCCAGCAGCTTCGACAGGGGTCGAGGGGAGCTGTTTTTT.

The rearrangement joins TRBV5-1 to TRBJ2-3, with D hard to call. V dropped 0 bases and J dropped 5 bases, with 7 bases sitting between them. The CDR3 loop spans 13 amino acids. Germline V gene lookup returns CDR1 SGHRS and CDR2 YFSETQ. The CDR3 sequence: CASSLEVGDTQYF. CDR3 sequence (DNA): TGCGCCAGCAGCTTGGAAGTGGGAGATACGCAGTATTTT.

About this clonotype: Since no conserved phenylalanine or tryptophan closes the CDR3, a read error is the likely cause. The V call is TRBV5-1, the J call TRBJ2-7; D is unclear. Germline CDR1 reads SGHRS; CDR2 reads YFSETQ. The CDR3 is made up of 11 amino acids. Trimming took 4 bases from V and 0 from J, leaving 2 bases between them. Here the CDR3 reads CASSPSYEQYN. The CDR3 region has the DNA TGCGCCAGCAGCCCCTCCTACGAGCAGTACAAC.

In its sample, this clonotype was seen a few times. CDR3 loop: CASSSGGFINYGYTF. The DNA of the CDR3 is TGTGCCAGCAGTTCAGGGGGTTTTATTAACTATGGCTACACCTTC. The V call is TRBV27, the J call TRBJ1-2; TRBD1 matches 7 bases. The CDR3 contains 15 residues. Germline assignment: CDR1 MNHEY and CDR2 SMNVEV (reference sequence). Trimming at V came to 4 bases and at J to 1 base, leaving 6 bases not matched to a gene.

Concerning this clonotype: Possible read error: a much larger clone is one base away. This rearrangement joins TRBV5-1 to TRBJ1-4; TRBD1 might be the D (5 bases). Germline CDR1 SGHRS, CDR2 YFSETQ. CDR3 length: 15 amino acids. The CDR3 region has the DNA TGCGCCAGCAGCTTGCGGGGCCCAACTAATGGAAAACTGTTTTTT. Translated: CASSLRGPTNGKLFF.

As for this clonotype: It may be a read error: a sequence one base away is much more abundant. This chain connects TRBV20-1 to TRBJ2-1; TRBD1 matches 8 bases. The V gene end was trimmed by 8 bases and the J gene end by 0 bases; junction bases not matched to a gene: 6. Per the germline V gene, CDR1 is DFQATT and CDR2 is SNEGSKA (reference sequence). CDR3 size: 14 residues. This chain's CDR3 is CSTGGTGSYNEQFF. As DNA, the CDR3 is TGCAGTACTGGGGGGACAGGCTCCTACAATGAGCAGTTCTTC.

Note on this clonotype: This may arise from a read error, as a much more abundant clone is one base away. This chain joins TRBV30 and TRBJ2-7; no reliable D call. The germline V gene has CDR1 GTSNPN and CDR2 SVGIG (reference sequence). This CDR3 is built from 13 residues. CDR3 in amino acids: CVWSHESSSEQYF. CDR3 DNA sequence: TGTGTCTGGAGTCATGAGTCCTCTAGCGAGCAGTACTTC.

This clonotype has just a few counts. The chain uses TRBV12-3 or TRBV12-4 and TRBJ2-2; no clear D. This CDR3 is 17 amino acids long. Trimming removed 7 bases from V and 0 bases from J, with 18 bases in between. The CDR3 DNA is TGTGCCAGCATCACCTTCTTTAAGCAGCCGAACACCGGGGAGCTGTTTTTT. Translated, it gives CASITFFKQPNTGELFF.

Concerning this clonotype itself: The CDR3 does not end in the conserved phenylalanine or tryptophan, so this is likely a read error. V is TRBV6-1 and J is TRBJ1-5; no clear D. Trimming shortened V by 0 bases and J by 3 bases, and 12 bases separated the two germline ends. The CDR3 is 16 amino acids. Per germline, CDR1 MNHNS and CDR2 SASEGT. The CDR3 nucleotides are TGTGCCAGCAGTGAAGCCATTGCACGGCTCAATCAGCCCCAGCATGTT. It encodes CASSEAIARLNQPQHV.

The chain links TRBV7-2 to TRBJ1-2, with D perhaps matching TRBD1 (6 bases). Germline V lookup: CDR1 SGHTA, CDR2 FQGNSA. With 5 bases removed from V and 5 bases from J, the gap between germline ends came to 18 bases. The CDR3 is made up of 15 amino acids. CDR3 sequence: CASSPPGTPIYGYTF. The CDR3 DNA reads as TGTGCCAGCAGCCCCCCGGGGACACCGATTTATGGCTACACCTTC.

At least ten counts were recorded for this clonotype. Here the CDR3 reads CASIPGLAGSYEQYF. The CDR3 coding sequence is TGTGCCAGCATCCCAGGACTAGCGGGCTCCTACGAGCAGTACTTC. V usage is TRBV5-5 and J usage is TRBJ2-7; TRBD2 matches 11 bases. The CDR3 is 15 residues long. V lost 6 bases, J lost 0 bases, and 5 bases stayed unmatched. Germline V gene sequence: CDR1 SGHKS, CDR2 YYEKEE (reference sequence). Drawing the rest from reference TRBV5-5 and TRBJ2-7, the complete variable domain is DAGVTQSPTHLIKTRGQQVTLRCSPISGHKSVSWYQQVLGQGPQFIFQYYEKEERGRGNFPDRFSARQFPNYSSELNVNALLLGDSALYLCASIPGLAGSYEQYFGPGTRLTVT.